The T cell receptor beta chain under discussion was sequenced for a study of blood T cell repertoires in COVID-19. Study-wide context: Sources were T cells, B-cell-depleted T cells, or PBMCs; the material itself was cDNA or gDNA.

Original processing methods: Amplified reference gene primers provided the basis for estimating nucleated cell counts. TCRdb's table, derived via immunoSEQ multiplex PCR, lists solely in-frame clones and lacks some. The V and J calls and clone size come from that table; D and trimming were worked out from the DNA. The table lists tens of thousands of clones, roughly 80% of them singletons. The V and J ends lost 0 bases and 5 bases respectively, with 5 bases between them. The germline gives CDR1 SGHKS, CDR2 YYEKEE (reference sequence). This CDR3 has 12 amino acids. This clone was observed once. The clonotype comes from a human donor in a cohort sampled during active COVID-19. The sample consisted of peripheral blood. The rearrangement joins TRBV5-5 to TRBJ1-2, with no clear D. The CDR3 DNA is TGTGCCAGCAGCTTGGTGCGGTATGGCTACACCTTC. Residues: CASSLVRYGYTF.